These 27 T cell receptor beta chains were all obtained from the same sample, sequenced in a study of CD8 T cells in Susac syndrome. Reverse transcription of about 0.5 to 1 ug RNA used random hexamers. TCRdb called the immunoSEQ multiplex PCR reads again in MiXCR, with one record for every CDR3 protein. The sample has over 150,000 distinct CDR3 sequences, 95% to 96% seen once; the top ten hold approximately 0.12%. Material for sequencing was CD4+ T cells from PBMCs. The receptor source for this set is a human donor with Susac syndrome.

The chain joins TRBV29-1 to TRBJ1-2, with D possibly matching TRBD1 (6 bases). CDR1 is SQVTM, CDR2 ANQGSEA, per germline. The CDR3 spans 14 residues. Trimming shortened V by 6 bases and J by 3 bases, and 17 bases separated the two germline ends. The CDR3 DNA reads TGCAGCGTCGTTGGGGACATGGGCGACTATGGCTACACCTTC. Its translation is CSVVGDMGDYGYTF.

The chain combines TRBV20-1 with TRBJ1-2; 7 bases map to TRBD1. The CDR3 totals 11 residues. Germline V CDR1 and CDR2: DFQATT, SNEGSKA (reference sequence). The CDR3 nucleotides are TGCAGCCTGCGTGGGACAGATGGCTACACCTTC. Translating it yields CSLRGTDGYTF.

The chain links TRBV30 to TRBJ2-6; no clear D. With 7 bases removed from V and 1 base from J, the gap between germline ends came to 11 bases. This CDR3 is 14 amino acids long. Germline CDR1 reads GTSNPN; CDR2 reads SVGIG (reference sequence). The chain's CDR3 is CAFQAGSGANVLTF. The DNA of the CDR3 is TGTGCCTTCCAAGCAGGTTCTGGGGCCAACGTCCTGACTTTC. Together with reference TRBV30 and TRBJ2-6, the CDR3 gives the full variable domain: SQTIHQWPATLVQPVGSPLSLECTVEGTSNPNLYWYRQAAGRGLQLLFYSVGIGQISSEVPQNLSASRPQDRQFILSSKKLLLSDSGFYLCAFQAGSGANVLTFGAGSRLTVL.

The chain is built from TRBV7-2 and TRBJ1-1, with 7 positions matching TRBD1. The CDR3 totals 16 residues. V lost 4 bases and J lost 0; bases outside the gene matches: 8. Germline-derived CDR1 and CDR2 are SGHTA and FQGNSA. CDR3 in amino acids: CASSWDSPFMNTEAFF. The DNA of the CDR3 is TGTGCCAGCAGCTGGGACAGCCCGTTCATGAACACTGAAGCTTTCTTT.

The chain links TRBV7-3 to TRBJ2-1, with D possibly matching TRBD2 (5 bases). Germline lookup yields CDR1 SGHTA and CDR2 FQGTGA. The V gene lost 0 bases and the J gene lost 6 bases, with 12 bases spanning the gap. The CDR3 spans 15 residues. The DNA of the CDR3 is TGTGCCAGCAGCTTAACGGGCGTGAGCGGCAATGAGCAGTTCTTC. Translating gives CASSLTGVSGNEQFF.

V and J are TRBV9 and TRBJ1-1; D is unresolved. This CDR3 is built from 13 residues. The germline V gene encodes CDR1 SGDLS and CDR2 YYNGEE. V was shortened by 0 bases and J by 6 bases, with 9 bases between the two germline ends. The CDR3 here is CASSVVGSAEAFF. The CDR3 DNA reads as TGTGCCAGCAGCGTAGTAGGGAGCGCTGAAGCTTTCTTT.

V is TRBV7-9 and J is TRBJ2-3; unclear D gene. Trimming cost V 5 bases and J 2 bases, with 14 bases left between them. CDR3 length: 15 residues. Germline values: CDR1 SEHNR, CDR2 FQNEAQ (reference sequence). This CDR3 is CASSVSGLNTDTQYF. CDR3 sequence (DNA): TGTGCCAGCAGCGTTTCTGGGCTAAACACAGATACGCAGTATTTT.

The CDR3 sequence is CASSHALKNTEAFF. Written as DNA, the CDR3 is TGTGCCAGCAGCCATGCGTTGAAGAACACTGAAGCTTTCTTT. The gene calls are TRBV28 and TRBJ1-1, with unresolved D. The V end was cut by 6 bases, the J end by 1 base, with 12 bases between. Per germline, CDR1 MDHEN and CDR2 SYDVKM. This CDR3 is built from 14 residues.

The chain joins TRBV19 to TRBJ1-2, with D unclear. This CDR3 contains 11 residues. The germline V and J ends were trimmed by 7 bases and 2 bases, with 5 bases remaining between them. Germline V gene data show CDR1 as LNHDA and CDR2 as SQIVND (reference sequence). In DNA, the CDR3 is TGTGCCAGTACTGCCAACTATGGCTACACCTTC. This sequence encodes CASTANYGYTF.

V usage is TRBV12-3 or TRBV12-4 and J usage is TRBJ2-7; D call uncertain. CDR3 length equals 11 residues. The V gene lost 6 bases and the J gene lost 6 bases, with 9 bases spanning the gap. CDR3 protein: CASSILSEQYF. The CDR3 DNA follows: TGTGCCAGCAGCATACTGAGCGAGCAGTACTTC.

The chain has TRBV29-1 and TRBJ1-1, with 10 bases matching TRBD1. This CDR3 contains 12 residues. The V gene's germline CDR1 is SQVTM and CDR2 ANQGSEA. Losses at the gene ends were 4 bases for V and 4 bases for J; bases not matched to a gene: 0. CDR3 sequence reads: CSVGQGATEAFF. In nucleotides, the CDR3 is TGCAGCGTTGGACAGGGGGCCACTGAAGCTTTCTTT.

The chain carries TRBV29-1 and TRBJ1-5, with D perhaps matching TRBD1 (5 bases). Germline values: CDR1 SQVTM, CDR2 ANQGSEA. This CDR3 has 16 residues. V gave up 8 bases and J gave up 0 bases, with 20 bases separating them. CDR3 loop: CSRPLGQGSSNQPQHF. CDR3 coding DNA: TGCAGCAGACCTTTGGGGCAGGGAAGTAGCAATCAGCCCCAGCATTTT.

This chain links TRBV20-1 with TRBJ1-5; 7 bases are shared with TRBD1. The CDR3 length is 16 residues. The V gene's germline CDR1 is DFQATT and CDR2 SNEGSKA (reference sequence). With V trimmed by 0 bases and J by 2 bases, 7 bases remained unmatched. Here the CDR3 reads CSARDQTGIGNQPQHF. In DNA form, the CDR3 reads TGCAGTGCTAGAGATCAGACAGGGATTGGCAATCAGCCCCAGCATTTT.

The chain joins TRBV25-1 to TRBJ2-7, with 9 bases lining up with TRBD1. The junction had 7 bases not matched to a gene; V was cut back by 4 bases and J by 6 bases. CDR3 length: 14 residues. Germline CDR1 and CDR2: MGHDK and SYGVNS. The CDR3 here is CASSAWGQGSEQYF. For the CDR3, the DNA is TGTGCCAGCAGTGCCTGGGGACAGGGTTCCGAGCAGTACTTC.

This chain links TRBV2 with TRBJ1-5; TRBD1 matches 7 bases. Trimming removed 3 bases from V and 4 bases from J; junction bases left unmatched: 3. CDR3 length equals 14 residues. Germline CDR1 and CDR2: SNHLY and FYNNEI. CDR3 amino acids: CASSETGFNQPQHF. CDR3 bases: TGTGCCAGCAGTGAGACAGGGTTTAATCAGCCCCAGCATTTT. Drawing the rest from reference TRBV2 and TRBJ1-5, the complete variable domain is EPEVTQTPSHQVTQMGQEVILRCVPISNHLYFYWYRQILGQKVEFLVSFYNNEISEKSEIFDDQFSVERPDGSNFTLKIRSTKLEDSAMYFCASSETGFNQPQHFGDGTRLSIL.

J is TRBJ2-7 and V is TRBV28; 8 bases are a match to TRBD1. Germline assignment: CDR1 MDHEN and CDR2 SYDVKM. There are 14 residues in the CDR3. The trim removed 6 bases at V and 4 bases at J, leaving 8 bases unmatched. CDR3 sequence (DNA): TGTGCCAGCAGCCCGGGACAGGTGTCATACGAGCAGTACTTC. Encoded protein: CASSPGQVSYEQYF.

The rearrangement links TRBV12-3 or TRBV12-4 to TRBJ2-2, with D tentatively TRBD1 (6 bases). V gave up 5 bases and J gave up 1 base, with 11 bases separating them. CDR3 length equals 15 residues. CDR3 nucleotide sequence: TGTGCCAGCAGTCCCCGGACAGTGAACACCGGGGAGCTGTTTTTT. Translation gives CASSPRTVNTGELFF.

The genes are TRBV18 and TRBJ1-2; a weak D match, TRBD1 (5 bases). CDR3 length equals 14 residues. CDR1 is KGHSH, CDR2 LQKENI, per germline. The ends were cut back, 0 bases at V and 13 bases at J, with 18 bases in the middle. CDR3 DNA sequence: TGTGCCAGCTCACCACCGGCAGGGATGTCAGTCCTCACCTTC. This encodes CASSPPAGMSVLTF.

There are a few counts of this clonotype. This chain links TRBV7-2 with TRBJ2-2; D remains ambiguous. CDR3 length: 14 residues. Per germline, CDR1 SGHTA and CDR2 FQGNSA. V lost 2 bases and J 4 bases, leaving 8 bases between the germline ends. The CDR3 region has the DNA TGTGCCAGCAGCTTACTGTCCAGCACCGGGGAGCTGTTTTTT. The encoded protein is CASSLLSSTGELFF.

The rearrangement links TRBV30 to TRBJ2-7; D perhaps matches TRBD2 (5 bases). The V end was cut by 2 bases, the J end by 7 bases, with 9 bases between. The germline gives CDR1 GTSNPN, CDR2 SVGIG (reference sequence). The CDR3 runs to 11 residues. CDR3 residues: CAWSPQREQYF. CDR3 bases: TGTGCCTGGAGTCCCCAGCGGGAGCAGTACTTC.

The V call is TRBV20-1, the J call TRBJ1-1; D uncertain. The V end was cut by 2 bases, the J end by 1 base, with 14 bases between. The germline CDR1 and CDR2 sequences are DFQATT and SNEGSKA (reference sequence). CDR3 length equals 15 residues. CDR3 in DNA: TGCAGTGCTAGACGTCGTTGGGGAAAGAACACTGAAGCTTTCTTT. Encoded protein: CSARRRWGKNTEAFF.

The chain employs TRBV20-1 and TRBJ2-3; D may be TRBD2 (5 bases). The CDR3 is 16 residues long. Germline values: CDR1 DFQATT, CDR2 SNEGSKA (reference sequence). V was cut by 0 bases and J by 1 base, with 14 bases left in between. As DNA, the CDR3 is TGCAGTGCTAGAGATCTGGCTAGCCCCGGCACAGATACGCAGTATTTT. It codes for CSARDLASPGTDTQYF.

This chain connects TRBV20-1 to TRBJ2-1; the match to TRBD1 covers 9 bases. The germline CDR1 and CDR2 sequences are DFQATT and SNEGSKA (reference sequence). Germline trimming cut 0 bases from V and 4 bases from J; bases unmatched to any gene: 7. The CDR3 is 16 residues long. The CDR3 DNA sequence: TGCAGTGCTAGAGATCCCGGGACAGGGAATTACAATGAGCAGTTCTTC. It specifies CSARDPGTGNYNEQFF.

About this clonotype: Sequence at one end of the junction differs from germline and may be a read error. The rearrangement uses TRBV5-4 and TRBJ2-3; TRBD2 agrees at 7 bases. Germline CDR1 reads SGHNT; CDR2 reads YYREEE (reference sequence). CDR3 length: 16 amino acids. The CDR3 loop is CASSQARLAGTDTQYF. The CDR3 bases are TGCGCCAGCAGCCAGGCCCGACTAGCAGGAACAGATACGCAGTATTTT.

The rearrangement joins TRBV15 to TRBJ2-5, with D perhaps matching TRBD2 (5 bases). The CDR3 totals 15 residues. Germline CDR1 LNHNV, CDR2 YYDKDF (reference sequence). V lost 0 bases and J 1 base, leaving 9 bases between the germline ends. CDR3 in DNA: TGTGCCACCAGCAGAGACAATAGCGTCCAAGAGACCCAGTACTTC. Translated, it gives CATSRDNSVQETQYF.

The V call is TRBV29-1, the J call TRBJ2-3, with 11 bases identical to TRBD2. Trimming took 3 bases from V and 5 from J; bases not matched to a gene: 7. The CDR3 has 15 amino acids. Germline loops: CDR1 SQVTM, CDR2 ANQGSEA. The CDR3 spells CSVDLRLAGRDTQYF. CDR3 DNA: TGCAGCGTTGACCTTCGACTAGCGGGGAGAGATACGCAGTATTTT.

The chain has TRBV29-1 and TRBJ2-3; perhaps TRBD2 as D (6 bases). Germline loops: CDR1 SQVTM, CDR2 ANQGSEA. V lost 2 bases and J 6 bases, leaving 12 bases between the germline ends. The CDR3 is made up of 13 amino acids. The CDR3 DNA reads TGCAGCGTTGAATACGGGCGGGGTGATACGCAGTATTTT. Amino acids: CSVEYGRGDTQYF.